These T cell receptor beta chains were read from a single sample in a study of blood T cell repertoires in COVID-19. The method was immunoSEQ multiplex PCR; TCRdb's version includes in-frame clones alone and lacks a portion of them. The sample records approximately 46,000 clones, nearly 90% being singletons. The sequencing sample was made of peripheral blood. The receptors here all came from a man aged 50 to 59 with active COVID-19. Both conserved end residues are part of each CDR3. The D gene is left open where the match is weak. Rows may omit the clone size; those that give it use once, few, many or a size class.

clone size: .
V gene: TRBV10-3
J gene: TRBJ2-5
D gene: TRBD1
CDR3 protein: CAIRAQGADGETQYF
CDR3 DNA: TGTGCCATCAGGGCTCAGGGGGCCGATGGAGAGACCCAGTACTTC

clone size: .
V gene: TRBV2
J gene: TRBJ2-1
D gene: .
CDR3 protein: CASLFKNEQFF
CDR3 DNA: TGTGCCAGCCTATTCAAAAATGAGCAGTTCTTC

clone size: .
V gene: TRBV28
J gene: TRBJ1-1
D gene: TRBD1
CDR3 protein: CASSPLDRDFPEAFF
CDR3 DNA: TGTGCCAGCAGTCCGTTGGACAGGGATTTCCCTGAAGCTTTCTTT

clone size: once
V gene: TRBV7-2
J gene: TRBJ2-6
D gene: TRBD2
CDR3 protein: CASSLVGTSSSGANVLTF
CDR3 DNA: TGTGCCAGCAGCTTAGTTGGGACTAGCAGCTCTGGGGCCAACGTCCTGACTTTC

clone size: .
V gene: TRBV6-5
J gene: TRBJ1-6
D gene: TRBD1
CDR3 protein: CASSKTGGPLHF
CDR3 DNA: TGTGCCAGCAGCAAGACAGGGGGACCCCTCCACTTT

clone size: .
V gene: TRBV20-1
J gene: TRBJ1-1
D gene: TRBD1
CDR3 protein: CSASRDRERGTEAFF
CDR3 DNA: TGCAGTGCTAGTCGCGACAGGGAACGGGGCACTGAAGCTTTCTTT

clone size: .
V gene: TRBV6-4
J gene: TRBJ2-3
D gene: TRBD2
CDR3 protein: CASSDSPGGSTDTQYF
CDR3 DNA: TGTGCCAGCAGTGACTCCCCGGGGGGTAGCACAGATACGCAGTATTTT

clone size: .
V gene: TRBV30
J gene: TRBJ1-2
D gene: .
CDR3 protein: CASPVSGYTF
CDR3 DNA: TGTGCCTCCCCGGTAAGTGGCTACACCTTC

clone size: .
V gene: TRBV27
J gene: TRBJ2-2
D gene: TRBD1
CDR3 protein: CASSFLGPGDSTNTGELFF
CDR3 DNA: TGTGCCAGCAGTTTCTTGGGCCCTGGGGACAGTACGAACACCGGGGAGCTGTTTTTT

clone size: once
V gene: TRBV7-3
J gene: TRBJ1-1
D gene: .
CDR3 protein: CASSSGGFAEAFF
CDR3 DNA: TGTGCCAGCAGTTCGGGGGGCTTTGCTGAAGCTTTCTTT

clone size: .
V gene: TRBV2
J gene: TRBJ1-1
D gene: TRBD1
CDR3 protein: CARSQGAQAEAFF
CDR3 DNA: TGTGCCAGATCGCAGGGGGCGCAGGCTGAAGCTTTCTTT

clone size: .
V gene: TRBV7-2
J gene: TRBJ2-1
D gene: TRBD2
CDR3 protein: CASSVAGGNYNEQFF
CDR3 DNA: TGTGCCAGCAGCGTAGCGGGGGGTAACTACAATGAGCAGTTCTTC

clone size: .
V gene: TRBV6-1
J gene: TRBJ1-5
D gene: TRBD1
CDR3 protein: CASSETGGHQPQHF
CDR3 DNA: TGTGCCAGCAGTGAGACAGGGGGACATCAGCCCCAGCATTTT

clone size: .
V gene: TRBV5-1
J gene: TRBJ1-2
D gene: TRBD1
CDR3 protein: CASSLSPGGEDGYTF
CDR3 DNA: TGCGCCAGCAGCCTAAGCCCAGGGGGCGAGGATGGCTACACCTTC

clone size: .
V gene: TRBV6-1
J gene: TRBJ2-5
D gene: TRBD2
CDR3 protein: CASSELAGGPETQYF
CDR3 DNA: TGTGCCAGCAGTGAACTAGCGGGGGGGCCAGAGACCCAGTACTTC

clone size: .
V gene: TRBV9
J gene: TRBJ2-5
D gene: TRBD2
CDR3 protein: CASSGRAGGVQETQYF
CDR3 DNA: TGTGCCAGCAGCGGCAGGGCGGGGGGCGTACAAGAGACCCAGTACTTC

clone size: .
V gene: TRBV5-1
J gene: TRBJ2-3
D gene: .
CDR3 protein: CASSLTSPADTQYF
CDR3 DNA: TGCGCCAGCAGCTTGACTAGCCCCGCAGATACGCAGTATTTT

clone size: .
V gene: TRBV12-3/TRBV12-4
J gene: TRBJ1-5
D gene: .
CDR3 protein: CASTGRENQPQHF
CDR3 DNA: TGTGCCAGCACCGGACGGGAAAATCAGCCCCAGCATTTT

clone size: .
V gene: TRBV27
J gene: TRBJ1-1
D gene: .
CDR3 protein: CASSYHRANTEAFF
CDR3 DNA: TGTGCCAGCAGTTACCACAGGGCGAACACTGAAGCTTTCTTT

clone size: .
V gene: TRBV6-1
J gene: TRBJ2-7
D gene: .
CDR3 protein: CASSEGQGSSYEQYF
CDR3 DNA: TGTGCCAGCAGTGAAGGGCAGGGCAGCTCCTACGAGCAGTACTTC

clone size: .
V gene: TRBV6-6
J gene: TRBJ2-7
D gene: TRBD2
CDR3 protein: CASSYTSGGLYEQYF
CDR3 DNA: TGTGCCAGCAGTTACACCAGCGGGGGGCTATACGAGCAGTACTTC

clone size: .
V gene: TRBV7-3
J gene: TRBJ2-3
D gene: TRBD2
CDR3 protein: CASSLRTSGSDTQYF
CDR3 DNA: TGTGCCAGCAGCTTAAGGACTAGTGGGTCGGATACGCAGTATTTT

clone size: .
V gene: TRBV7-9
J gene: TRBJ1-2
D gene: TRBD1
CDR3 protein: CASSYGTGANYGYTF
CDR3 DNA: TGTGCCAGCAGCTACGGGACAGGAGCTAACTATGGCTACACCTTC

clone size: .
V gene: TRBV4-1
J gene: TRBJ2-1
D gene: .
CDR3 protein: CASSQDELGGWKNEQFF
CDR3 DNA: TGCGCCAGCAGCCAAGATGAATTAGGAGGGTGGAAAAATGAGCAGTTCTTC

clone size: .
V gene: TRBV5-1
J gene: TRBJ2-7
D gene: .
CDR3 protein: CASSLGGYEQYF
CDR3 DNA: TGCGCCAGCAGCCTCGGAGGGTACGAGCAGTACTTC